Listed here are 20 T cell receptor beta chains from one sample, sequenced in a study of memory CD4+ T cells and cytomegalovirus serostatus. The sort gate was single viable CD3+CD4+CD8-CD45RO+ cells for memory CD4+ T cells. The table came from immunoSEQ multiplex PCR; TCRdb's copy has only in-frame clones and leaves some out. Among under 65,000 clones listed, around four fifths were seen once. The sample was memory CD4+ T cells from blood. The origin of the receptors is an adult in good health and CMV-seronegative.

This rearrangement joins TRBV7-9 to TRBJ2-3; 7 nucleotides match TRBD1. This CDR3 is built from 16 residues. V was clipped by 5 bases and J by 2 bases; unmatched bases: 10. Germline CDR1 is SEHNR and CDR2 is FQNEAQ (reference sequence). CDR3 DNA: TGTGCCAGCAGCGGACCCGGGACAGAAGCCACAGATACGCAGTATTTT. This translates into CASSGPGTEATDTQYF.

The chain uses TRBV27 and TRBJ2-3; 10 bases line up with TRBD2. The CDR3 is 15 amino acids. Germline-derived CDR1 and CDR2 are MNHEY and SMNVEV (reference sequence). V was pared by 10 bases and J by 2 bases, with 9 bases of the junction left unmatched. The CDR3 nucleotides read TGTGCCACCGCCTGGACTAGCGGACTCACAGATACGCAGTATTTT. It codes for CATAWTSGLTDTQYF.

This chain joins TRBV27 and TRBJ1-5; perhaps TRBD1 as D (5 bases). V gave up 6 bases and J gave up 6 bases, with 24 bases separating them. The CDR3 consists of 17 residues. CDR1 and CDR2 from the germline V gene are MNHEY and SMNVEV (reference sequence). DNA for the CDR3: TGTGCCAGCAGCCAGACCCTCGGGAGGGGAGGGAGTCAGCCCCAGCATTTT. Translating gives CASSQTLGRGGSQPQHF.

The V gene is TRBV2, the J gene TRBJ1-4; TRBD1 is a possible D gene (5 bases). The CDR3 has 13 residues. Trimming removed 3 bases from V and 8 bases from J, with 10 bases in between. CDR1 SNHLY and CDR2 FYNNEI come from the germline V gene. CDR3 loop: CASSEGVEEKLFF. CDR3 in DNA: TGTGCCAGCAGTGAGGGGGTGGAGGAAAAACTGTTTTTT.

The rearrangement links TRBV19 to TRBJ2-7; 7 bases match TRBD1. The CDR3 is 14 residues long. The junction had 5 bases not matched to a gene; V was cut back by 1 base and J by 5 bases. Germline values: CDR1 LNHDA, CDR2 SQIVND (reference sequence). For the CDR3, the DNA is TGTGCCAGTAGTATAGGCGACAGGGTCCACGAGCAGTACTTC. This encodes CASSIGDRVHEQYF.

The genes are TRBV5-6 and TRBJ2-5; 12 positions agree with TRBD2. This CDR3 is built from 17 residues. The V and J ends lost 1 base and 5 bases, in that order; junction bases with no gene match: 9. The germline gives CDR1 SGHDT, CDR2 YYEEEE. The CDR3 bases are TGTGCCAGCAGCTTGTTCCTAGCGGGAGGGCACGTGGAGACCCAGTACTTC. This gives the protein CASSLFLAGGHVETQYF.

This clone has a single count. The rearrangement uses TRBV7-3 and TRBJ2-1, with TRBD2 matching 7 bases. V dropped 3 bases and J dropped 7; count of bases not matched to a gene: 9. Germline V lookup: CDR1 SGHTA, CDR2 FQGTGA. The CDR3 extends over 15 amino acids. CDR3 residues: CASSLGAGAGNEQFF. In nucleotides, the CDR3 is TGTGCCAGCAGCTTGGGTGCGGGAGCAGGGAATGAGCAGTTCTTC.

V gene TRBV7-9 combines with J gene TRBJ2-1, with 11 bases aligning to TRBD2. The CDR3 is made up of 18 amino acids. Germline assignment: CDR1 SEHNR and CDR2 FQNEAQ (reference sequence). The V gene end was trimmed by 1 base and the J gene end by 6 bases; junction bases not matched to a gene: 11. In DNA form, the CDR3 reads TGTGCCAGCAGCTTAGGGGCCGTAGCGGGAGGGCCGGGCAATGAGCAGTTCTTC. Translating gives CASSLGAVAGGPGNEQFF.

This chain uses TRBV15 with TRBJ1-3; TRBD1 might be the D (5 bases). This CDR3 region has 17 residues. Germline lookup yields CDR1 LNHNV and CDR2 YYDKDF (reference sequence). Trimming took off 3 bases at V and 0 bases at J, with 15 bases between the two ends. CDR3 sequence reads: CATSSAGLLSSGNTIYF. DNA for the CDR3: TGTGCCACCAGCAGTGCGGGACTCTTGAGCTCTGGAAACACCATATATTTT.

This clone was found a few times. This chain links TRBV10-3 with TRBJ2-4; D is possibly TRBD1 or TRBD2 (5 bases each). The CDR3 covers 14 residues. V was trimmed by 10 bases and J by 3 bases, leaving 16 bases between them. The germline gives CDR1 ENHRY, CDR2 SYGVKD. The CDR3 spells CATQGALGKNIQYF. The CDR3 DNA follows: TGTGCCACTCAGGGAGCGCTAGGCAAAAACATTCAGTACTTC.

V and J are TRBV6-5 and TRBJ1-2, with no clear D. CDR3 length: 12 amino acids. V lost 11 bases, J lost 2 bases, and 12 bases lay in between. CDR1 and CDR2 (germline): MNHEY, SVGAGI. CDR3 in DNA: TGTGCCTCGGCGGCGGGGAACTATGGCTACACCTTC. This encodes CASAAGNYGYTF.

This chain links TRBV7-3 with TRBJ2-7; no reliable D call. Germline V gives CDR1 SGHTA, CDR2 FQGTGA. V lost 5 bases and J lost 4, with 12 bases in between. The CDR3 is made up of 13 amino acids. The CDR3 region has the DNA TGTGCCAGCAGCCCCACGGAGTGGTACGAGCAGTACTTC. Translated, it gives CASSPTEWYEQYF. Supplemented by reference TRBV7-3 and TRBJ2-7, the full variable domain reads GAGVSQTPSNKVTEKGKYVELRCDPISGHTALYWYRQSLGQGPEFLIYFQGTGAADDSGLPNDRFFAVRPEGSVSTLKIQRTERGDSAVYLCASSPTEWYEQYFGPGTRLTVT.

The chain carries TRBV5-1 and TRBJ2-1; the D is unclear. This CDR3 region has 11 residues. V was clipped by 1 base and J by 6 bases, with 2 bases between them. Germline assignment: CDR1 SGHRS and CDR2 YFSETQ. CDR3 nucleotides: TGCGCCAGCAGCTTGTCCAATGAGCAGTTCTTC. It translates to CASSLSNEQFF.

This chain uses TRBV27 with TRBJ2-7; no clear D gene. The CDR3 has 13 amino acids. Trimming took 8 bases from V and 2 from J, leaving 13 bases between them. From germline, CDR1 is MNHEY and CDR2 SMNVEV (reference sequence). CDR3 nucleotide sequence: TGTGCCAGCTCCAGGTCGTCCACCTACGAGCAGTACTTC. Protein product: CASSRSSTYEQYF.

V and J are TRBV13 and TRBJ2-7; 8 bases are shared with TRBD1. V lost 5 bases, J lost 7 bases, and 13 bases stayed unmatched. The CDR3 contains 15 residues. The germline V gene encodes CDR1 PRHDT and CDR2 FYEKMQ (reference sequence). CDR3 coding DNA: TGTGCCAGCAGCGCATCAGGGGGCAGTCAGAAAGAGCAGTACTTC. This encodes CASSASGGSQKEQYF.

This chain's CDR3 is CASSLVGGQGWTEAFF. The CDR3 bases are TGTGCCAGCAGCTTAGTTGGGGGACAGGGCTGGACTGAAGCTTTCTTT. The chain employs TRBV11-2 and TRBJ1-1; 9 bases map to TRBD1. Germline assignment: CDR1 SGHAT and CDR2 FQNNGV. With V trimmed by 1 base and J by 5 bases, 8 bases remained unmatched. The CDR3 contains 16 residues.

This chain uses TRBV19 with TRBJ1-5; D gene ambiguous. V gave up 7 bases and J gave up 1 base, with 11 bases separating them. There are 14 residues in the CDR3. In germline, CDR1 is LNHDA, CDR2 SQIVND (reference sequence). The CDR3 protein is CASKEVVSNQPQHF. The CDR3 coding sequence is TGTGCCAGTAAGGAGGTGGTGAGCAATCAGCCCCAGCATTTT.

The CDR3 loop is CASSLVSGNEQYF. In nucleotides, the CDR3 is TGTGCCAGCAGCTTAGTTAGCGGGAACGAGCAGTACTTC. This chain uses TRBV7-8 with TRBJ2-7; 8 positions match TRBD2. J was trimmed by 5 bases and V by 1 base; bases with no gene match: 1. The germline CDR1 and CDR2 sequences are SGHVS and FQNEAQ. CDR3 size: 13 residues.

The rearrangement links TRBV14 to TRBJ2-1; TRBD1 matches 7 bases. Germline CDR1 SGHDN, CDR2 FVKESK. V gave up 6 bases and J gave up 10 bases; unmatched junction bases: 6. The CDR3 contains 12 residues. This CDR3 reads CASRDREREQFF. The CDR3 region has the DNA TGTGCCAGCAGAGACAGGGAGAGGGAGCAGTTCTTC.

The CDR3 protein is CAWSVDTNQPQHF. The CDR3 nucleotides read TGTGCCTGGAGCGTTGACACAAATCAGCCCCAGCATTTT. V usage is TRBV30 and J usage is TRBJ1-5, with D unclear. Trimming left V 3 bases short and J 4 bases short, with 10 bases between. CDR3 length: 13 amino acids. The germline CDR1 and CDR2 sequences are GTSNPN and SVGIG (reference sequence).